This entry concerns a single T cell receptor (beta chain). The data belong to a study of blood T cell repertoires in COVID-19. Across the whole study: Researchers got acute and convalescent COVID-19 samples from the United States, Italy and Spain. T cells, B-cell-depleted T cells, or PBMCs supplied cDNA or gDNA.

Looked up from germline, CDR1 is SGHNT and CDR2 is YENEEA. V was clipped by 5 bases and J by 0 bases; unmatched bases: 5. This CDR3 comprises 15 residues. Authors' processing steps: Nucleated cell number was recorded as an estimate derived from reference gene primer amplification. Clones were read by immunoSEQ multiplex PCR, and TCRdb kept only the in-frame ones, dropping some. Clone size and V and J calls were adopted from that table, with D and trimming inferred from the DNA. The repertoire includes 150,000 to 200,000 clones, roughly four fifths of them detected once, and about 13% sits in the top ten.

The sequence was collected from a man aged 50 to 59 who had recovered from COVID-19. V gene TRBV11-3 combines with J gene TRBJ2-3; 7 bases are shared with TRBD1. The sequencing input was peripheral blood. CDR3 nucleotides: TGTGCCAGCAGCCCATCGACAGGGAGCACAGATACGCAGTATTTT. This sequence encodes CASSPSTGSTDTQYF.